The text below deals with one T cell receptor (beta chain). The data derive from a study of blood T cell repertoires in COVID-19. Study-level information: Acute and convalescent COVID-19 specimens originated in the United States, Italy and Spain.

Shortly before study entry, within 2 weeks, exposed participants had met a COVID-19 case. Trimming removed 2 bases from V and 6 bases from J, with 8 bases in between. This CDR3 has 12 amino acids. Germline assignment: CDR1 MNHEY and CDR2 SVGAGI. In the original workflow: Counts of nucleated cells, estimated from reference gene primer amplification, were obtained. The assay was immunoSEQ multiplex PCR, and TCRdb's table has in-frame clones only and misses some. The V and J calls and the clone size are those of that table, but D and trimming were determined from the DNA. The sample shows 250,000 to 300,000 clones, roughly 90% of them seen only once.

The source is a woman between 50 and 59 years old who had been exposed to COVID-19. V usage is TRBV6-5 and J usage is TRBJ2-7, with TRBD2 as a possible D gene (5 bases). The specimen was PBMCs or T cells enriched from blood (not recorded which). The CDR3 loop is CASSYVRGEQYF. The DNA for the CDR3 is TGTGCCAGCAGTTACGTCCGGGGCGAGCAGTACTTC.